The clone carrying this TCR beta chain was seen repeatedly, ten times or more. Its matching antigen is unknown. The data stem from a study of T cell repertoires in cytomegalovirus infection. Points from the study as a whole: The ex vivo response was dominated by HLA-C-restricted CMV-specific TCR beta clonotypes.

Via MiXCR, TCRdb re-called the reads, giving one row per CDR3 protein. The profile shows around 270,000 distinct CDR3 sequences, roughly 10% of them singletons. V lost 1 base, J lost 8 bases, and 10 bases stayed unmatched. Germline V gene sequence: CDR1 SGHTA, CDR2 FQGNSA. This CDR3 has 15 residues. J is TRBJ2-5 and V is TRBV7-2, with TRBD1 matching over 7 bases. The clonotype comes from a human donor in good health (CMV status not recorded). Some clones in this sample may be carry-over from other donors' samples. Sequencing was performed on PBMCs. As DNA, the CDR3 is TGTGCCAGCAGCTTAGAGGACAGGCTTGGTAGTACCCAGTACTTC. Translation: CASSLEDRLGSTQYF.